The 14 T cell receptor beta chains given below trace back to one sample, sequenced in a study of cytomegalovirus exposure and HLA in healthy donors. 13 Jbeta primers and 60 Vbeta primers were used for the PCR. TCRdb's copy holds only in-frame clones and misses some; the assay was immunoSEQ multiplex PCR. The sample totals 90,000 to 150,000 clones. Sequencing input: PBMCs. These receptor sequences come from a man aged 18 to 29 in good health and CMV-seronegative.

The chain combines TRBV30 with TRBJ1-1; D ambiguous. CDR1 GTSNPN and CDR2 SVGIG come from the germline V gene (reference sequence). V shed 2 bases and J shed 1 base, with 8 bases lying between them. The CDR3 is made up of 13 amino acids. The CDR3 is CAWSPYQNTEAFF. The CDR3 DNA reads TGTGCCTGGAGTCCCTACCAGAACACTGAAGCTTTCTTT.

The V gene is TRBV23-1, the J gene TRBJ2-6; no definite D call. TRBV23-1 is known as an ORF, though its function is uncertain. The V end was cut by 2 bases, the J end by 1 base, with 12 bases between. The CDR3 contains 17 residues. CDR3 loop: CASSQNTPKSGANVLTF. The CDR3 DNA reads TGCGCCAGCAGTCAAAACACCCCGAAATCTGGGGCCAACGTCCTGACTTTC.

The genes are TRBV9 and TRBJ1-2; D might be TRBD1 (6 bases). With 3 bases removed from V and 6 bases from J, the gap between germline ends came to 21 bases. Germline CDR1 is SGDLS and CDR2 is YYNGEE. This CDR3 spans 16 amino acids. The CDR3 here is CASSDSQGFLGHGYTF. CDR3 nucleotide sequence: TGTGCCAGCAGCGATTCACAGGGATTTTTGGGGCATGGCTACACCTTC.

The chain uses TRBV28 and TRBJ1-3; 8 bases map to TRBD1. CDR1 is MDHEN, CDR2 SYDVKM, per germline. The V segment lost 5 bases and the J segment 1 base; nucleotides outside the gene matches: 7. The CDR3 loop spans 16 amino acids. This chain's CDR3 is CASSPGGARSGNTIYF. The CDR3, as DNA: TGTGCCAGCAGTCCAGGGGGCGCCCGGTCTGGAAACACCATATATTTT. The complete variable domain, with remaining parts taken from reference TRBV28 and TRBJ1-3, reads DVKVTQSSRYLVKRTGEKVFLECVQDMDHENMFWYRQDPGLGLRLIYFSYDVKMKEKGDIPEGYSVSREKKERFSLILESASTNQTSMYLCASSPGGARSGNTIYFGEGSWLTVV.

The chain joins TRBV4-1 to TRBJ2-7, with TRBD1 as a possible D gene (6 bases). V was shortened by 0 bases and J by 6 bases, with 15 bases between the two germline ends. CDR3 size: 15 residues. CDR1 and CDR2 from the germline V gene are MGHRA and YSYEKL. CDR3 sequence (DNA): TGCGCCAGCAGCCAAGAATCAGGGGTGACCGGCGAGCAGTACTTC. Protein sequence: CASSQESGVTGEQYF.

For the CDR3, the DNA is TGTGCCAGCAGCATGGGACAGGAGGCGACCCAGTACTTC. Its protein is CASSMGQEATQYF. The genes are TRBV5-8 and TRBJ2-5, with 8 bases aligning to TRBD1. Germline V gene data show CDR1 as SGHTS and CDR2 as YDEGEE. This CDR3 has 13 residues. The V and J ends lost 4 bases and 7 bases, in that order; junction bases with no gene match: 6.

The chain combines TRBV4-1 with TRBJ2-5; D is perhaps TRBD2 (6 bases). The CDR3 is 15 residues long. V gave up 3 bases and J gave up 5 bases, with 16 bases separating them. The germline V gene encodes CDR1 MGHRA and CDR2 YSYEKL. CDR3 amino acids: CASSHETRKGETQYF. In nucleotides, the CDR3 is TGCGCCAGCAGCCACGAGACTAGGAAGGGGGAGACCCAGTACTTC.

The V gene is TRBV29-1, the J gene TRBJ2-7, with D perhaps matching TRBD2 (7 bases). V lost 4 bases to trimming and J lost 5 bases, with 12 bases between them. CDR3 size: 12 residues. The germline V gene encodes CDR1 SQVTM and CDR2 ANQGSEA. Here the CDR3 reads CSVAGGSDEQYF. CDR3 in DNA: TGCAGCGTTGCGGGGGGCAGCGACGAGCAGTACTTC.

J is TRBJ2-2 and V is TRBV2, with 9 bases that match TRBD1. The germline CDR1 and CDR2 sequences are SNHLY and FYNNEI. V lost 1 base, J lost 5 bases, and 2 bases stayed unmatched. The CDR3 runs 15 residues. CDR3 sequence: CASSEEGTGTGELFF. CDR3 DNA sequence: TGTGCCAGCAGTGAAGAGGGGACAGGGACCGGGGAGCTGTTTTTT.

V is TRBV19 and J is TRBJ2-5; 9 bases fit TRBD1. The germline gives CDR1 LNHDA, CDR2 SQIVND (reference sequence). The CDR3 covers 16 residues. V shed 10 bases and J 4 bases; nucleotides not matched to a gene: 16. In DNA, the CDR3 is TGTGCCACGAGCTCGTCGACAGGGGGGTTTGGAGAGACCCAGTACTTC. It specifies CATSSSTGGFGETQYF.

Concerning this clone itself: At one end the junction does not follow the germline gene, possibly because of a read error. This chain connects TRBV7-9 to TRBJ1-1; D is possibly TRBD1 (5 bases). The CDR3 totals 12 residues. CDR1 and CDR2 from the germline V gene are SEHNR and FQNEAQ (reference sequence). CDR3 DNA sequence: TGTGCCAGCGGCTTAAGGGGCACTGAAGCTTTCTTT. It is translated as CASGLRGTEAFF.

The chain recombines TRBV6-4 with TRBJ1-2; TRBD1 aligns across 9 bases. V was pared by 1 base and J by 6 bases, with 15 bases of the junction left unmatched. The germline CDR1 and CDR2 sequences are MRHNA and SNTAGT. This CDR3 has 18 residues. DNA of the CDR3: TGTGCCAGCAGTGACTTCCCGCCCAAACAGGGGGCCAGGGATGGCTACACCTTC. It codes for CASSDFPPKQGARDGYTF.

CDR3 in DNA: TGTGCCAGCAGCTTAAATCCCCGGGGGGCCAACTATGGCTACACCTTC. Translation: CASSLNPRGANYGYTF. The rearrangement joins TRBV7-9 to TRBJ1-2; weak D call: TRBD1 (6 bases). The V gene's germline CDR1 is SEHNR and CDR2 FQNEAQ (reference sequence). V shed 2 bases and J shed 2 bases, with 15 bases lying between them. The CDR3 consists of 16 residues.

The chain uses TRBV9 and TRBJ1-4; D is ambiguous. Trimming left V 2 bases short and J 4 bases short, with 9 bases between. This CDR3 is 14 amino acids long. The V gene's germline CDR1 is SGDLS and CDR2 YYNGEE. DNA for the CDR3: TGTGCCAGCAGCGTCACGGGGAGTAATGAAAAACTGTTTTTT. This sequence encodes CASSVTGSNEKLFF.